The rows below give T cell receptor beta chains drawn from one sample of a study of cytomegalovirus exposure and HLA in healthy donors. Assay used: immunoSEQ multiplex PCR; TCRdb lists only in-frame clones, some missing. The table shows around 120,000 clones, with about 83% occurring only once. The sample comprised PBMCs. The source is a middle-aged woman in good health and CMV-seropositive. CDR3s include the opening cysteine and the closing phenylalanine or tryptophan. Fields, in order: J gene, D gene, V gene, clone size, CDR3 protein, CDR3 DNA. A D gene is named only where the DNA matches it firmly. Size tells how often a clone was seen (once, few, many) or the class of an expanded clone, and some rows leave it out.

TRBJ2-7 - TRBV29-1 - CSVAPGSLYEQYF TGCAGCGTTGCTCCAGGCAGTCTCTACGAGCAGTACTTC
TRBJ2-5 TRBD2 TRBV30 - CAWTPGLAGESETQYF TGTGCCTGGACCCCGGGACTAGCGGGAGAGTCTGAGACCCAGTACTTC
TRBJ2-2 TRBD2 TRBV5-4 - CASSMIGGSTGELFF TGTGCCAGCAGCATGATCGGGGGGAGCACCGGGGAGCTGTTTTTT
TRBJ2-7 TRBD1 TRBV9 - CASSPDREHEQYF TGTGCCAGCAGCCCGGACAGGGAACACGAGCAGTACTTC
TRBJ1-1 - TRBV7-9 - CASSLAVYTEAFF TGTGCCAGCAGCTTAGCTGTATACACTGAAGCTTTCTTT
TRBJ2-5 - TRBV30 - CARQETQYF TGTGCCCGGCAAGAGACCCAGTACTTC
TRBJ1-3 TRBD1 TRBV5-6 - CASSFLPTGSGNTIYF TGTGCCAGCAGCTTCTTACCGACAGGGTCTGGAAACACCATATATTTT
TRBJ1-4 TRBD1 TRBV19 - CASSIPGQTRIEKLFF TGTGCCAGTAGTATTCCGGGACAGACTCGAATTGAAAAACTGTTTTTT
TRBJ2-3 - TRBV11-1 once CASSLGRADTQYF TGTGCCAGCAGCTTAGGGAGGGCCGATACGCAGTATTTT
TRBJ1-1 - TRBV18 - CASSTGRAGNTEAFF TGTGCCAGCTCGACGGGGAGGGCCGGTAACACTGAAGCTTTCTTT